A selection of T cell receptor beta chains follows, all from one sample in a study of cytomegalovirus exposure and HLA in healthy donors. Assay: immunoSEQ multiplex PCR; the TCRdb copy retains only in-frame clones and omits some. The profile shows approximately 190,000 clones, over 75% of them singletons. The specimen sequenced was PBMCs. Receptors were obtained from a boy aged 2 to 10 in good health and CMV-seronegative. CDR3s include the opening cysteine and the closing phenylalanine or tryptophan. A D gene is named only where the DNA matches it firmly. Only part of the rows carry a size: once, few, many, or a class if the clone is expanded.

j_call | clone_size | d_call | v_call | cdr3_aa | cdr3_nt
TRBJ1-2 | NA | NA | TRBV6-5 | CASSYSLNYGYTF | TGTGCCAGCAGTTACTCACTGAACTATGGCTACACCTTC
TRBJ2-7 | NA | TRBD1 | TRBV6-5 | CASSPSGQGFYEQYF | TGTGCCAGCAGCCCCTCGGGACAGGGTTTTTACGAGCAGTACTTC
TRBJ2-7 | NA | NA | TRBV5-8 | CASTPPAGSYEQYF | TGTGCCAGCACCCCCCCGGCAGGCTCCTACGAGCAGTACTTC
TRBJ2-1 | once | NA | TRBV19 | CASSIDPRESGEQFF | TGTGCCAGTAGTATAGATCCAAGGGAGTCTGGGGAGCAGTTCTTC
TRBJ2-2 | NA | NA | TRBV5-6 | CASSDTRPPNIGELFF | TGTGCCAGCAGCGACACAAGACCCCCCAATATCGGGGAGCTGTTTTTT
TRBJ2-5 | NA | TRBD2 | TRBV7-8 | CASSDERGRSAQYF | TGTGCCAGCAGCGACGAGCGGGGGCGGTCGGCCCAGTACTTC
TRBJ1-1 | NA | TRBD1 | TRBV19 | CASSPDRGVSSLTEAFF | TGTGCCAGTAGTCCGGACAGGGGGGTCTCTAGCCTCACTGAAGCTTTCTTT
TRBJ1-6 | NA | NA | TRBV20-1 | CSASRGESLHF | TGCAGTGCTAGTAGGGGCGAATCCCTCCACTTT
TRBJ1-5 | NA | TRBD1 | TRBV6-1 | CASSEAGTGDQPQHF | TGTGCCAGCAGTGAAGCGGGGACAGGGGATCAGCCCCAGCATTTT
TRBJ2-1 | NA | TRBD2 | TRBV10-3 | CAITGIAGGPNEQFF | TGTGCCATCACGGGGATAGCGGGGGGGCCTAATGAGCAGTTCTTC